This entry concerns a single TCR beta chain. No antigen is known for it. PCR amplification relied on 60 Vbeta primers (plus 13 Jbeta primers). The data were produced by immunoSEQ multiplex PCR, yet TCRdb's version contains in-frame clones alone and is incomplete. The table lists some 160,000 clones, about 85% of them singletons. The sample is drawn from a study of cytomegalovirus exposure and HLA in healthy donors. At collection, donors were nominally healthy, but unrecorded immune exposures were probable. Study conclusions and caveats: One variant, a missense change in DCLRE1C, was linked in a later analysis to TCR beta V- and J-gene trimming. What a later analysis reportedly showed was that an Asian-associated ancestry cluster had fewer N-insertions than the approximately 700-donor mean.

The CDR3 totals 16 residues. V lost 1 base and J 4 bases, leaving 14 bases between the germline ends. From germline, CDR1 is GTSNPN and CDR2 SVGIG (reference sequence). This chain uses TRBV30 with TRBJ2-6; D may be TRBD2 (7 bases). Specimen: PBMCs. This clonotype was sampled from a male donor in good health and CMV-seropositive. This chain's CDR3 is CAWSGEGGTGANVLTF. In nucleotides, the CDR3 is TGTGCCTGGAGTGGAGAGGGGGGGACCGGGGCCAACGTCCTGACTTTC.